The 28 T cell receptor beta chains below all came from one sample that was sequenced in a study of regulatory dendritic cells for organ transplantation. Libraries were prepared by immunoSEQ multiplex PCR; TCRdb keeps only in-frame clonotypes and omits some of them. The sample has around 13,000 clones, roughly 73% seen once; the top ten hold about 1%. CFSE-labeled sorted T cells met regulatory or mature dendritic cells for approximately 5 days. For these receptors, no antigen is known. Sequences were obtained from naive CD8+ T cells from blood cultured with regulatory dendritic cells. The subset denotes: CD45RA+ naive T cells. The receptor set was obtained from a human donor in good health.

The genes are TRBV13 and TRBJ1-2, with TRBD1 matching 9 bases. The CDR3 sequence is 16 residues long. V lost 4 bases to trimming and J lost 8 bases; unmatched junction nucleotides: 14. Germline CDR1 and CDR2: PRHDT and FYEKMQ (reference sequence). CDR3 loop: CASSSRAPTGGEGYTF. CDR3 coding DNA: TGTGCCAGCAGCTCTCGCGCTCCGACAGGGGGAGAAGGCTACACCTTC.

V gene TRBV7-9 combines with J gene TRBJ1-4, with no clear D. The germline V gene encodes CDR1 SEHNR and CDR2 FQNEAQ (reference sequence). The V gene lost 3 bases and the J gene lost 7 bases, with 9 bases spanning the gap. This CDR3 has 13 residues. The CDR3 nucleotides are TGTGCCAGCAGCTTCGGCGGGTTTGAAAAACTGTTTTTT. This sequence encodes CASSFGGFEKLFF.

The rearrangement links TRBV4-3 to TRBJ1-1; 11 nucleotides match TRBD1. The CDR3 has 14 amino acids. V was clipped by 1 base and J by 9 bases; unmatched bases: 4. The germline CDR1 and CDR2 sequences are LGHNA and YSLEER. The CDR3 DNA reads as TGCGCCAGCAGCCAAGTCGGACAGGGGGCGAAAGCTTTCTTT. Protein sequence: CASSQVGQGAKAFF.

CDR3 DNA sequence: TGTGCCAGCAGCTTAGGGGCAGCCCTCACAGATACGCAGTATTTT. This encodes CASSLGAALTDTQYF. This rearrangement joins TRBV7-9 to TRBJ2-3; D gene ambiguous. The CDR3 extends over 15 amino acids. V lost 1 base to trimming and J lost 2 bases, with 10 bases between them. Germline V gives CDR1 SEHNR, CDR2 FQNEAQ (reference sequence).

This chain links TRBV7-9 with TRBJ2-7; D not resolved. The CDR3 contains 14 residues. Germline-derived CDR1 and CDR2 are SEHNR and FQNEAQ (reference sequence). Trimming pared 4 bases from V and 7 bases from J, leaving 17 bases between. The CDR3 coding sequence is TGTGCCAGCAGCTATGACACCCTAAAGGAAGAGCAGTACTTC. Translation: CASSYDTLKEEQYF.

The chain is built from TRBV4-1 and TRBJ1-6; perhaps TRBD1 as D (5 bases). This CDR3 has 15 amino acids. V lost 5 bases to trimming and J lost 1 base, with 9 bases between them. Per germline, CDR1 MGHRA and CDR2 YSYEKL. Here the CDR3 reads CASSFQGSYNSPLHF. Here the CDR3 DNA reads TGCGCCAGCAGCTTCCAGGGTTCCTATAATTCACCCCTCCACTTT.

The CDR3 reads CASSLGTGAYEQYF. In DNA, the CDR3 is TGTGCCAGCAGCTTGGGGACAGGGGCCTACGAGCAGTACTTC. This chain links TRBV11-2 with TRBJ2-7, with 10 bases aligning to TRBD1. The germline gives CDR1 SGHAT, CDR2 FQNNGV. With V trimmed by 3 bases and J by 2 bases, 1 base remained unmatched. CDR3 length equals 14 residues.

V and J are TRBV20-1 and TRBJ2-5; no clear D. With 2 bases removed from V and 9 bases from J, the gap between germline ends came to 10 bases. The CDR3 runs to 11 residues. In germline, CDR1 is DFQATT, CDR2 SNEGSKA (reference sequence). DNA for the CDR3: TGCAGTGCTAGATCCCAGTCAGCCCAGTACTTC. Protein product: CSARSQSAQYF.

The gene calls are TRBV19 and TRBJ1-5; the match to TRBD1 covers 9 bases. V trimming: 3 bases; J trimming: 3 bases; junction bases outside the gene matches: 12. There are 18 residues in the CDR3. CDR1 is LNHDA, CDR2 SQIVND, per germline (reference sequence). This chain's CDR3 is CASSMAGQGVRFNQPQHF. Here the CDR3 DNA reads TGTGCCAGTAGTATGGCGGGACAGGGTGTCCGATTCAATCAGCCCCAGCATTTT. Variable domain in full (rest from reference TRBV19 and TRBJ1-5): DGGITQSPKYLFRKEGQNVTLSCEQNLNHDAMYWYRQDPGQGLRLIYYSQIVNDFQKGDIAEGYSVSREKKESFPLTVTSAQKNPTAFYLCASSMAGQGVRFNQPQHFGDGTRLSIL.

The chain links TRBV5-4 to TRBJ2-7, with a weak D call TRBD1 (5 bases). V was cut by 9 bases and J by 5 bases, with 15 bases left in between. Germline lookup yields CDR1 SGHNT and CDR2 YYREEE (reference sequence). This CDR3 is 12 amino acids long. The CDR3 DNA is TGTGCCACTTGGACAAGAGAGGACGAGCAGTACTTC. This encodes CATWTREDEQYF.

This clone was seen a single time. This chain links TRBV28 with TRBJ1-1, with D unclear. Trimming took 3 bases from V and 5 from J, leaving 13 bases between them. This CDR3 is 14 amino acids long. The V gene's germline CDR1 is MDHEN and CDR2 SYDVKM. The CDR3 here is CASSFTPRKTEAFF. CDR3 coding DNA: TGTGCCAGCAGTTTCACACCCAGGAAGACTGAAGCTTTCTTT. Drawing the rest from reference TRBV28 and TRBJ1-1, the complete variable domain is DVKVTQSSRYLVKRTGEKVFLECVQDMDHENMFWYRQDPGLGLRLIYFSYDVKMKEKGDIPEGYSVSREKKERFSLILESASTNQTSMYLCASSFTPRKTEAFFGQGTRLTVV.

The chain links TRBV4-3 to TRBJ2-7, with D possibly TRBD1 on 6 matching bases. Trimming left V 0 bases short and J 5 bases short, with 17 bases between. The CDR3 consists of 16 residues. CDR1 LGHNA and CDR2 YSLEER come from the germline V gene. CDR3 in DNA: TGCGCCAGCAGCCAAGATTCTCGGACAGTAGGGAACGAGCAGTACTTC. The encoded protein is CASSQDSRTVGNEQYF.

The rearrangement uses TRBV4-1 and TRBJ1-5; D uncertain. V lost 0 bases to trimming and J lost 2 bases, with 8 bases between them. The V gene's germline CDR1 is MGHRA and CDR2 YSYEKL. The CDR3 runs to 15 residues. The CDR3 sequence is CASSQDGEGNQPQHF. The CDR3 coding sequence is TGCGCCAGCAGCCAAGACGGCGAGGGCAATCAGCCCCAGCATTTT.

This clone has only a few counts. The chain employs TRBV4-3 and TRBJ1-1, with TRBD1 identical over 7 bases. The V gene's germline CDR1 is LGHNA and CDR2 YSLEER. With V trimmed by 3 bases and J by 2 bases, 9 bases remained unmatched. The CDR3 contains 16 residues. The CDR3 is CASSQGARDSNTEAFF. The CDR3 nucleotides read TGCGCCAGCAGCCAGGGAGCCCGGGACAGCAACACTGAAGCTTTCTTT.

The V call is TRBV5-4, the J call TRBJ1-1, with D unclear. This CDR3 region has 12 residues. The V end lost 2 bases, the J end lost 8 bases, and 10 bases lay between the germline ends. Germline assignment: CDR1 SGHNT and CDR2 YYREEE (reference sequence). The DNA for the CDR3 is TGTGCCAGCAGCTTAGCCTCGAAAGAAGCTTTCTTT. The encoded protein is CASSLASKEAFF.

The CDR3 is CAAGAVYNEQFF. The CDR3 DNA is TGTGCCGCAGGGGCGGTCTACAATGAGCAGTTCTTC. The chain joins TRBV7-9 to TRBJ2-1; a possible D gene is TRBD1 (6 bases). CDR1 and CDR2 (germline): SEHNR, FQNEAQ (reference sequence). CDR3 length equals 12 residues. Trimming pared 11 bases from V and 3 bases from J, leaving 11 bases between.

The rearrangement uses TRBV2 and TRBJ1-1; possibly TRBD1 for D (6 bases). The length of the CDR3 is 13 residues. Germline V gene sequence: CDR1 SNHLY, CDR2 FYNNEI. V was cut by 9 bases and J by 1 base, with 12 bases left in between. CDR3 sequence (DNA): TGTGCCAGTGTGGGGGGGGCGAACACTGAAGCTTTCTTT. This gives the protein CASVGGANTEAFF.

V and J are TRBV5-8 and TRBJ2-5; 7 bases map to TRBD1. V lost 7 bases to trimming and J lost 8 bases; unmatched junction nucleotides: 11. Germline CDR1 SGHTS, CDR2 YDEGEE. The CDR3 runs 13 residues. CDR3 region: CASLAGQAITQYF. The CDR3 region has the DNA TGTGCCAGCCTAGCTGGACAGGCCATCACCCAGTACTTC. The full variable domain, with the rest looked up from reference TRBV5-8 and TRBJ2-5, is EAGVTQSPTHLIKTRGQQATLRCSPISGHTSVYWYQQALGLGLQFLLWYDEGEERNRGNFPPRFSGRQFPNYSSELNVNALELEDSALYLCASLAGQAITQYFGPGTRLLVL.

The V call is TRBV7-8, the J call TRBJ1-1, with D perhaps TRBD1 (5 bases). CDR1 is SGHVS and CDR2 is FQNEAQ in the germline V gene. This CDR3 has 14 residues. The V end was cut by 7 bases, the J end by 6 bases, with 18 bases between. The CDR3 DNA is TGTGCCAGCATTCCTCCCGCTGGGGGGGCTGAAGCTTTCTTT. Encoded protein: CASIPPAGGAEAFF.

The CDR3: CASSYGGEQYF. In DNA, the CDR3 is TGTGCCAGCAGTTACGGAGGGGAGCAGTACTTC. The chain uses TRBV6-5 and TRBJ2-7; perhaps TRBD2 as D (6 bases). Between the trimmed V and J ends, which lost 2 bases and 7 bases, there was a span of 6 bases. Germline CDR1 is MNHEY and CDR2 is SVGAGI. This CDR3 has 11 residues.

This clone was counted a single time. In DNA, the CDR3 is TGTGCCAGCAGTGAAGGAGGGTTAACTAATGAAAAACTGTTTTTT. Its protein product is CASSEGGLTNEKLFF. V is TRBV25-1 and J is TRBJ1-4; D unresolved. The CDR3 loop spans 15 amino acids. V dropped 2 bases and J dropped 1 base, with 8 bases sitting between them. Germline values: CDR1 MGHDK, CDR2 SYGVNS.

The chain has TRBV6-5 and TRBJ2-3, with TRBD1 matching 11 bases. The germline V gene encodes CDR1 MNHEY and CDR2 SVGAGI. J was trimmed by 3 bases and V by 4 bases; bases with no gene match: 3. The CDR3 is 15 amino acids. CDR3 in amino acids: CASSLDRGHTDTQYF. CDR3 nucleotide sequence: TGTGCCAGCAGTTTGGACAGGGGGCATACAGATACGCAGTATTTT.

CDR3 region: CASSWGPGAYEQYF. The CDR3 DNA is TGTGCCAGCAGTTGGGGTCCAGGGGCCTACGAGCAGTACTTC. This chain links TRBV27 with TRBJ2-7, with D maybe TRBD1 (6 bases). This CDR3 is 14 amino acids long. V was cut by 4 bases and J by 2 bases, with 12 bases left in between. Germline lookup yields CDR1 MNHEY and CDR2 SMNVEV (reference sequence).

The chain combines TRBV9 with TRBJ2-2; maybe TRBD2 (5 bases). There are 14 residues in the CDR3. The germline gives CDR1 SGDLS, CDR2 YYNGEE. Deletions cut 0 bases from V and 5 bases from J, with 8 bases between. This chain's CDR3 is CASSVGGETGELFF. The CDR3 DNA reads TGTGCCAGCAGCGTAGGGGGAGAAACCGGGGAGCTGTTTTTT.

The chain couples TRBV4-1 to TRBJ2-7, with D perhaps TRBD2 (5 bases). The germline V and J ends were trimmed by 1 base and 5 bases, with 12 bases remaining between them. Germline V gene data show CDR1 as MGHRA and CDR2 as YSYEKL. CDR3 length: 14 residues. In DNA, the CDR3 is TGCGCCAGCAGCCAAGGAGGGCAGTTCCACGAGCAGTACTTC. This translates into CASSQGGQFHEQYF.

The J gene is TRBJ1-5, the V gene TRBV4-3, with D maybe TRBD1 (5 bases). V lost 0 bases and J lost 1, with 10 bases in between. Germline V CDR1 and CDR2: LGHNA, YSLEER. The CDR3 length is 16 residues. The CDR3 DNA is TGCGCCAGCAGCCAAGATTGGGGCGGAAGCAATCAGCCCCAGCATTTT. As protein: CASSQDWGGSNQPQHF.

V is TRBV19 and J is TRBJ1-5; D gene ambiguous. This CDR3 is 15 amino acids long. Germline CDR1 and CDR2: LNHDA and SQIVND (reference sequence). V gave up 7 bases and J gave up 6 bases, with 19 bases separating them. As DNA, the CDR3 is TGTGCCAGTATTCGGGAGAGTGAAACGGGTCAGCCCCAGCATTTT. It specifies CASIRESETGQPQHF. The full variable domain, in which reference TRBV19 and TRBJ1-5 provide the parts outside the CDR3, is DGGITQSPKYLFRKEGQNVTLSCEQNLNHDAMYWYRQDPGQGLRLIYYSQIVNDFQKGDIAEGYSVSREKKESFPLTVTSAQKNPTAFYLCASIRESETGQPQHFGDGTRLSIL.

J is TRBJ2-3 and V is TRBV13; the match to TRBD2 covers 13 bases. The CDR3 has 16 residues. Trimming at V came to 4 bases and at J to 2 bases, leaving 3 bases not matched to a gene. From germline, CDR1 is PRHDT and CDR2 FYEKMQ (reference sequence). CDR3 nucleotide sequence: TGTGCCAGCAGCTGGACTAGCGGGGGAGCCACAGATACGCAGTATTTT. Its protein product is CASSWTSGGATDTQYF.